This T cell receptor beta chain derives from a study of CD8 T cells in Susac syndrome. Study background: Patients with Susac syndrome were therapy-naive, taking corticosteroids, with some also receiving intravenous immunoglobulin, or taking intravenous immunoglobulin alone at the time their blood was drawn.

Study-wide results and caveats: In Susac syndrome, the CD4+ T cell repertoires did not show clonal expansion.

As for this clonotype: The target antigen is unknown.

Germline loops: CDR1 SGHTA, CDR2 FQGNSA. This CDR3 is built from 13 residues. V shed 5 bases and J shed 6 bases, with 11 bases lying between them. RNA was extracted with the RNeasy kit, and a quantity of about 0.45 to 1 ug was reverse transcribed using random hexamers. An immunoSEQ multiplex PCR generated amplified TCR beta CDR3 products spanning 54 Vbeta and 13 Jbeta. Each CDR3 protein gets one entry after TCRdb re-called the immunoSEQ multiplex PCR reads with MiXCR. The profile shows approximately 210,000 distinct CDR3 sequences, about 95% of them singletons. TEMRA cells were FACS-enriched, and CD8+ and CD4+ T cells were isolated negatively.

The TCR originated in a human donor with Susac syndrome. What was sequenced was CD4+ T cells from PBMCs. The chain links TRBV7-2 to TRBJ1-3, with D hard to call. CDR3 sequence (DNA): TGTGCCAGCAGCGCTAATCAGGAAAACACCATATATTTT. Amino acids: CASSANQENTIYF.